This is a list of T cell receptor beta chains from one sample in a study of PD-1 blockade in classical Hodgkin lymphoma. This table comes from immunoSEQ multiplex PCR, and its TCRdb copy is limited to in-frame clones, with some not included. This table holds about 39,000 clones, about 80% found once. Sequencing used peripheral blood mononuclear cells (PBMCs), obtained before the fourth cycle of nivolumab. The receptors derive from a human donor with classical Hodgkin lymphoma. Both conserved end residues are part of each CDR3. A D gene is named only where the DNA matches it firmly. Clone size is stated in some rows and not others, as once, few, many or a class when expanded.

.	TRBV28	TRBJ2-6	.	CASTTGGAGANVLTF	TGTGCCAGCACGACGGGGGGCGCTGGGGCCAACGTCCTGACTTTC
.	TRBV10-2	TRBJ1-6	.	CASSVAGNNSPLHF	TGCGCCAGCAGTGTTGCGGGGAATAATTCACCCCTCCACTTT
TRBD1	TRBV28	TRBJ1-4	.	CASSYGTGGAEKLFF	TGTGCCAGCAGTTATGGGACAGGGGGCGCAGAAAAACTGTTTTTT
.	TRBV7-7	TRBJ2-5	.	CASSPYGGTGETQYF	TGTGCTAGCAGCCCCTATGGGGGGACGGGAGAGACCCAGTACTTC
.	TRBV5-6	TRBJ2-7	few	CASSLLTPAGYEQYF	TGTGCCAGCAGCCTCCTGACCCCGGCAGGCTACGAGCAGTACTTC
TRBD1	TRBV19	TRBJ1-6	.	CASSIFGRGHNSPLHF	TGTGCCAGTAGTATCTTTGGCAGGGGGCATAATTCACCCCTCCACTTT
.	TRBV5-5	TRBJ2-7	.	CASSFDWVSAGSYEQYF	TGTGCCAGCAGCTTCGACTGGGTGTCCGCCGGCTCCTACGAGCAGTACTTC
TRBD1	TRBV19	TRBJ1-2	.	CASSTGQGKGYTF	TGTGCCAGTAGTACGGGACAGGGGAAGGGCTACACCTTC
.	TRBV30	TRBJ2-5	.	CAWSPATWKGEETQYF	TGTGCCTGGAGTCCCGCAACCTGGAAAGGAGAAGAGACCCAGTACTTC
.	TRBV12-5	TRBJ2-1	.	CASGPSQAREQFF	TGTGCTAGTGGCCCTTCCCAAGCGCGTGAGCAGTTCTTC
TRBD2	TRBV4-2	TRBJ2-5	.	CASSQESRGGAGETQYF	TGTGCCAGCAGCCAAGAGTCTCGCGGGGGGGCCGGTGAGACCCAGTACTTC
.	TRBV4-2	TRBJ2-3	.	CASSQEGGLAGADTQYF	TGTGCCAGCAGCCAAGAAGGGGGTTTGGCGGGTGCAGATACGCAGTATTTT
.	TRBV6-9	TRBJ1-1	.	CASSYLGVNTEAFF	TGTGCCAGCAGTTACCTGGGAGTTAACACTGAAGCTTTCTTT
.	TRBV30	TRBJ2-5	.	CACGVGETQYF	TGTGCCTGCGGTGTCGGGGAGACCCAGTACTTC
TRBD1	TRBV6-5	TRBJ2-2	.	CASSSRGTGTGELFF	TGTGCCAGCAGCTCCAGGGGGACGGGGACCGGGGAGCTGTTTTTT
.	TRBV5-6	TRBJ1-1	medium-sized	CASSLGGNTEAFF	TGTGCCAGCAGCTTGGGGGGGAACACTGAAGCTTTCTTT